One sample yielded the 11 T cell receptor beta chains listed below, sequenced in a study of blood T cell repertoires in COVID-19. Method: immunoSEQ multiplex PCR; TCRdb's copy keeps in-frame clones and lacks some. The sample includes around 100,000 clones, 70% to 90% of them seen just once. The sequencing sample was made of peripheral blood. Every receptor here comes from a woman aged 70 to 79 who had recovered from COVID-19.

The chain has TRBV28 and TRBJ2-7; 8 nucleotides line up with TRBD2. With V trimmed by 6 bases and J by 2 bases, 3 bases remained unmatched. In germline, CDR1 is MDHEN, CDR2 SYDVKM. The CDR3 extends over 13 amino acids. CDR3 coding DNA: TGTGCCAGCAGAAGTAGCGGGACCTACGAGCAGTACTTC. This codes for CASRSSGTYEQYF.

CDR3 coding DNA: TGCGCCAGCAGCCAAGCAGTCGTTAGCAATCAGCCCCAGCATTTT. It yields the protein CASSQAVVSNQPQHF. V is TRBV4-3 and J is TRBJ1-5, with D uncertain. From germline, CDR1 is LGHNA and CDR2 YSLEER. Trimming took 1 base from V and 0 from J, leaving 7 bases between them. This CDR3 contains 15 residues.

V gene TRBV19 combines with J gene TRBJ1-5, with a weak D call TRBD1 (6 bases). The length of the CDR3 is 15 residues. Germline assignment: CDR1 LNHDA and CDR2 SQIVND (reference sequence). The ends were cut back, 3 bases at V and 9 bases at J, with 18 bases in the middle. The chain's CDR3 is CASSIPSGGQGPQHF. As DNA, the CDR3 is TGTGCCAGTAGTATCCCGTCCGGGGGGCAAGGGCCCCAGCATTTT.

V is TRBV28 and J is TRBJ1-1, with D possibly being TRBD1 (6 bases). V gave up 1 base and J gave up 5 bases, with 14 bases separating them. From germline, CDR1 is MDHEN and CDR2 SYDVKM. This CDR3 is 15 amino acids long. In nucleotides, the CDR3 is TGTGCCAGCAGTTTATTTGGGGGCTCGGGAACTGAAGCTTTCTTT. This gives the protein CASSLFGGSGTEAFF.

V gene TRBV2 combines with J gene TRBJ1-6, with D tentatively TRBD1 (5 bases). The CDR3 spans 13 residues. CDR1 is SNHLY and CDR2 is FYNNEI in the germline V gene. Trimming took 5 bases from V and 9 from J, leaving 11 bases between them. The CDR3 nucleotides read TGTGCCAGCAGTTCAGGGCCGTTTTCACCCCTCCACTTT. Translated: CASSSGPFSPLHF.

This clone was recorded only once. This sequence joins TRBV9 and TRBJ2-2; 7 bases are a match to TRBD2. The CDR3 consists of 16 residues. Looked up from germline, CDR1 is SGDLS and CDR2 is YYNGEE. Trimming at V came to 1 base and at J to 1 base, leaving 4 bases not matched to a gene. The CDR3 loop reads CASSVHLAENTGELFF. CDR3 in DNA: TGTGCCAGCAGCGTACACCTAGCGGAGAACACCGGGGAGCTGTTTTTT.

V and J are TRBV6-5 and TRBJ1-6; weak D call: TRBD1 (6 bases). Trimming took off 5 bases at V and 6 bases at J, with 14 bases between the two ends. The CDR3 has 15 residues. CDR1 and CDR2 (germline): MNHEY, SVGAGI. CDR3 sequence: CASSRGQNPNSPLHF. The CDR3 DNA is TGTGCCAGCAGTCGCGGACAGAACCCTAATTCACCCCTCCACTTT.

In the case of this clone: At the DNA level, this CDR3 is encoded by other sequences in the same sample as well. The V and J genes are TRBV28 and TRBJ2-7; tentatively, D is TRBD2 (6 bases). In germline, CDR1 is MDHEN, CDR2 SYDVKM. V was trimmed by 2 bases and J by 4 bases, leaving 6 bases between them. CDR3 size: 12 residues. DNA for the CDR3: TGTGCCAGCAGTTTAGGGGGGTACGAGCAGTACTTC. Amino acid sequence: CASSLGGYEQYF.

The chain recombines TRBV5-1 with TRBJ2-5, with a possible D match to TRBD1 (6 bases). V lost 0 bases and J 1 base, leaving 7 bases between the germline ends. The CDR3 has 14 residues. The V gene's germline CDR1 is SGHRS and CDR2 YFSETQ. The CDR3 DNA is TGCGCCAGCAGCTTGGGACAGGCCCAAGAGACCCAGTACTTC. The encoded protein is CASSLGQAQETQYF.

This clone appeared a single time. J is TRBJ2-3 and V is TRBV6-2 or TRBV6-3; TRBD2 aligns across 7 bases. Germline values: CDR1 MNHEY, CDR2 SVGEGT. CDR3 length: 14 residues. Germline trimming cut 5 bases from V and 6 bases from J; bases unmatched to any gene: 8. CDR3 sequence: CASSRDYIKDTQYF. The CDR3 DNA is TGTGCCAGCAGTCGGGACTATATAAAGGATACGCAGTATTTT.

This rearrangement joins TRBV7-2 to TRBJ2-6; D call uncertain. Trimming pared 7 bases from V and 2 bases from J, leaving 15 bases between. The CDR3 spans 16 residues. The germline CDR1 and CDR2 sequences are SGHTA and FQGNSA. In nucleotides, the CDR3 is TGTGCCAGCATCCCCTCGGTAAGAGCTGGGGCCAACGTCCTGACTTTC. Translation gives CASIPSVRAGANVLTF.